The 29 T cell receptor beta chains below were found in one sample sequenced in a study of regulatory T cells in long-lasting Graves disease. As for time point: persistent/refractory GD, antithyroid drugs over 5 years with positive TRAb. From PBMCs, RNA was extracted and then used to make the TCR library. Assembly of TCR beta libraries relied on iRepertoire HTBI primers together with Arm-PCR of CDR3 regions. Each CDR3 protein gets one entry after TCRdb re-called the multiplex PCR reads with MiXCR. This sample carries over 250,000 distinct CDR3 sequences, roughly a fifth of them seen once, and the ten largest clones take roughly 56%. Sequenced material: peripheral blood mononuclear cells (PBMCs), taken when the disease was refractory, from a patient treated with antithyroid drugs. The receptors come from a female donor with Graves disease.

This clonotype was detected many times. The chain uses TRBV28 and TRBJ1-1; D is unclear. CDR3 length: 15 residues. The V end lost 2 bases, the J end lost 1 base, and 11 bases lay between the germline ends. The germline V gene encodes CDR1 MDHEN and CDR2 SYDVKM. The CDR3 DNA reads TGTGCCAGCAGTTTAAGTGCAGCCAGGAACACTGAAGCTTTCTTT. It specifies CASSLSAARNTEAFF.

The table lists this clonotype with many counts. The rearrangement joins TRBV10-3 to TRBJ1-2; possibly TRBD1 for D (5 bases). V lost 4 bases to trimming and J lost 5 bases, with 11 bases between them. CDR3 length: 13 amino acids. Germline CDR1 and CDR2: ENHRY and SYGVKD. For the CDR3, the DNA is TGTGCCATCAGTGGGACGGGACCTTATGGCTACACCTTC. Amino acid sequence: CAISGTGPYGYTF.

This clonotype was counted between two and nine times. The chain employs TRBV3-1 and TRBJ2-7; D tentatively reads TRBD1 or TRBD2 (5 bases each). With 0 bases removed from V and 4 bases from J, the gap between germline ends came to 10 bases. Germline CDR1 and CDR2: LGHDT and YNNKEL (reference sequence). There are 14 residues in the CDR3. The CDR3 sequence: CASSQEGTLYEQYF. CDR3 DNA: TGTGCCAGCAGCCAAGAGGGGACCCTATACGAGCAGTACTTC.

This clonotype was picked up many times. The V and J genes are TRBV7-2 and TRBJ1-6, with D uncertain. With 1 base removed from V and 8 bases from J, the gap between germline ends came to 12 bases. In germline, CDR1 is SGHTA, CDR2 FQGNSA. The CDR3 runs 15 residues. CDR3 in DNA: TGTGCCAGCAGCTTAGATGGAATACCGGATTCACCCCTCCACTTT. Amino acid sequence: CASSLDGIPDSPLHF.

This clonotype has a handful of counts. The chain recombines TRBV6-4 with TRBJ2-7; perhaps TRBD1 as D (7 bases). CDR3 size: 15 residues. From germline, CDR1 is MRHNA and CDR2 SNTAGT. With 6 bases removed from V and 6 bases from J, the gap between germline ends came to 21 bases. The CDR3 nucleotides read TGTGCCAGCAGGGAGGGACAGCGCATCCCCACCGAGCAGTACTTC. Translating it yields CASREGQRIPTEQYF.

This chain uses TRBV29-1 with TRBJ1-4; 12 bases are shared with TRBD1. V lost 7 bases to trimming and J lost 6 bases; unmatched junction nucleotides: 12. CDR1 and CDR2 from the germline V gene are SQVTM and ANQGSEA. CDR3 length equals 16 residues. The CDR3 DNA is TGCAGCGGGGGGACAGGGGGCGCGACTGGGGATGAAAAACTGTTTTTT. Encoded protein: CSGGTGGATGDEKLFF.

This chain connects TRBV14 to TRBJ2-5; 7 bases fit TRBD2. This CDR3 is 16 amino acids long. V gave up 0 bases and J gave up 2 bases; unmatched junction bases: 6. Per the germline V gene, CDR1 is SGHDN and CDR2 is FVKESK. In DNA, the CDR3 is TGTGCCAGCAGCCAAGAGCTCTCTAGCGGACAAGAGACCCAGTACTTC. The encoded protein is CASSQELSSGQETQYF.

About this clonotype itself: This sequence may be a read error, since a much larger clone differs from it by one base. J is TRBJ2-5 and V is TRBV28, with a tentative D call TRBD1 (7 bases). The CDR3 contains 18 residues. Per germline, CDR1 MDHEN and CDR2 SYDVKM. With 4 bases removed from V and 5 bases from J, the gap between germline ends came to 26 bases. The CDR3, as DNA: TGTGCCAGCAGTTCACACGAAGACCAGGGGGGACAGTGGGAGACCCAGTACTTC. Translation gives CASSSHEDQGGQWETQYF. Supplemented by reference TRBV28 and TRBJ2-5, the full variable domain reads DVKVTQSSRYLVKRTGEKVFLECVQDMDHENMFWYRQDPGLGLRLIYFSYDVKMKEKGDIPEGYSVSREKKERFSLILESASTNQTSMYLCASSSHEDQGGQWETQYFGPGTRLLVL.

This clonotype was observed at least ten times. This chain uses TRBV12-3 or TRBV12-4 with TRBJ1-6; D gene unclear. The CDR3 consists of 15 residues. Trimming cost V 3 bases and J 8 bases, with 14 bases left between them. As DNA, the CDR3 is TGTGCCAGCAGTTTGGGAGCGATTGGAGATTCACCCCTCCACTTT. Protein sequence: CASSLGAIGDSPLHF.

V is TRBV4-2 and J is TRBJ1-2; 10 bases match TRBD1. The CDR3 extends over 16 amino acids. V shed 0 bases, J shed 2 bases, and the junction held 3 bases outside the gene matches. Germline CDR1 is LGHNA and CDR2 is YNFKEQ. The CDR3 nucleotides are TGTGCCAGCAGCCAAGAAGAGACAGGGGGCAACTATGGCTACACCTTC. This sequence encodes CASSQEETGGNYGYTF.

This clonotype has just one count. One base away lies a much larger clone, so this may be a sequencing read error. The conserved phenylalanine or tryptophan normally closing the CDR3 is absent here, so this likely arose from a read error. The genes are TRBV2 and TRBJ2-7, with TRBD1 identical over 8 bases. The germline V gene encodes CDR1 SNHLY and CDR2 FYNNEI. The CDR3 sequence is 12 residues long. The J segment lost 5 bases and the V segment lost 11 bases, leaving 8 bases of the junction unmatched. The DNA of the CDR3 is TGTGCCTCCTCGGGACAGGCCCACGAGCAGTACCTC. The encoded protein is CASSGQAHEQYL.

Turning to this clonotype: Germline is not matched at one junction end, which may reflect a read error. The V and J genes are TRBV6-2 or TRBV6-3 and TRBJ2-7; D perhaps matches TRBD2 (5 bases). This CDR3 has 11 residues. Looked up from germline, CDR1 is MNHEY and CDR2 is SVGEGT. The CDR3 DNA reads TGTGCCAGCAGTTACGACTACGTGCAGTACTTC. Its translation is CASSYDYVQYF.

The table lists this clonotype with a few counts. A much larger clonotype is one base distant, so this may be a read error. No conserved phenylalanine or tryptophan ends this CDR3, so it is likely a read error. The CDR3 reads CASSLSRGGGGYTL. Written as DNA, the CDR3 is TGTGCCAGCAGCTTAAGCCGGGGCGGTGGAGGCTACACCCTC. J is TRBJ1-2 and V is TRBV7-2, with a tentative D call TRBD1 (5 bases). The CDR3 covers 14 residues. The V gene lost 2 bases and the J gene lost 8 bases, with 15 bases spanning the gap. Germline-derived CDR1 and CDR2 are SGHTA and FQGNSA.

This sequence joins TRBV29-1 and TRBJ1-4, with D unresolved. Deletions cut 4 bases from V and 2 bases from J, with 8 bases between. CDR3 length: 13 residues. Germline CDR1 and CDR2: SQVTM and ANQGSEA. The CDR3 sequence is CSVVSGTNEKLFF. The CDR3 DNA reads TGCAGCGTTGTTAGTGGGACTAATGAAAAACTGTTTTTT.

This clonotype was recorded at least ten times. V usage is TRBV28 and J usage is TRBJ1-1, with no clear D. Trimming left V 5 bases short and J 1 base short, with 5 bases between. CDR3 length equals 12 residues. The germline V gene has CDR1 MDHEN and CDR2 SYDVKM. The CDR3 DNA reads TGTGCCAGCAGTACGGGGAACACTGAAGCTTTCTTT. The encoded protein is CASSTGNTEAFF.

This rearrangement joins TRBV7-2 to TRBJ2-2, with D uncertain. Per germline, CDR1 SGHTA and CDR2 FQGNSA. The V end lost 2 bases, the J end lost 6 bases, and 10 bases lay between the germline ends. The CDR3 extends over 14 amino acids. CDR3 loop: CASSLTLNAGELFF. The CDR3 coding sequence is TGTGCCAGCAGCTTAACGCTTAACGCCGGGGAGCTGTTTTTT.

In this sample, this clonotype turned up many times. The J gene is TRBJ1-1, the V gene TRBV5-5, with 11 bases matching TRBD1. The ends lost 0 bases at V and 0 bases at J; junction bases unmatched: 7. The V gene's germline CDR1 is SGHKS and CDR2 YYEKEE (reference sequence). This CDR3 is 18 amino acids long. CDR3 in amino acids: CASSLAWTGGAMNTEAFF. CDR3 nucleotide sequence: TGTGCCAGCAGCTTGGCGTGGACAGGGGGCGCGATGAACACTGAAGCTTTCTTT.

The chain uses TRBV20-1 and TRBJ1-1; no clear D. Germline-derived CDR1 and CDR2 are DFQATT and SNEGSKA (reference sequence). This CDR3 is built from 13 residues. Trimming cost V 4 bases and J 5 bases, with 14 bases left between them. Here the CDR3 reads CSATDELETEAFF. The CDR3, as DNA: TGCAGTGCTACTGACGAGTTGGAAACTGAAGCTTTCTTT.

This clonotype was found many times. The chain links TRBV20-1 to TRBJ2-2; no clear D. The germline V and J ends were trimmed by 6 bases and 6 bases, with 8 bases remaining between them. The CDR3 is 11 residues long. CDR1 is DFQATT, CDR2 SNEGSKA, per germline (reference sequence). The CDR3 sequence: CSAYSPGELFF. CDR3 bases: TGCAGTGCGTATTCACCCGGGGAGCTGTTTTTT.

In this sample, this clonotype turned up many times. V is TRBV11-2 and J is TRBJ2-7, with D maybe TRBD1 (6 bases). Trimming pared 5 bases from V and 0 bases from J, leaving 17 bases between. Germline V gene lookup returns CDR1 SGHAT and CDR2 FQNNGV. The CDR3 length is 16 residues. The CDR3 here is CASSPTGAWDSYEQYF. In DNA form, the CDR3 reads TGTGCCAGCAGCCCGACAGGAGCTTGGGACTCCTACGAGCAGTACTTC.

This clonotype was observed a few times. The V call is TRBV7-9, the J call TRBJ2-2, with TRBD2 matching 7 bases. The CDR3 is 14 residues long. The V gene's germline CDR1 is SEHNR and CDR2 FQNEAQ (reference sequence). Trimming at V came to 4 bases and at J to 5 bases, leaving 4 bases not matched to a gene. The CDR3 DNA reads TGTGCCAGCAGCTCTCAACTAGCGACCGGGGAGCTGTTTTTT. Translation: CASSSQLATGELFF.

At least ten counts were recorded for this clonotype. The chain recombines TRBV7-2 with TRBJ2-7; maybe TRBD2 (5 bases). CDR1 is SGHTA and CDR2 is FQGNSA in the germline V gene. V lost 1 base, J lost 2 bases, and 12 bases lay in between. This CDR3 has 15 amino acids. The CDR3 nucleotides are TGTGCCAGCAGCTTAGACACTATGCGGGCCTACGAGCAGTACTTC. Its protein is CASSLDTMRAYEQYF.

The chain is built from TRBV6-1 and TRBJ1-3; D remains unclear. V was shortened by 6 bases and J by 8 bases, with 14 bases between the two germline ends. In germline, CDR1 is MNHNS, CDR2 SASEGT. CDR3 length equals 13 residues. The CDR3 nucleotides read TGTGCCAGCAGCACCCTCGTCGGTGACACCATATATTTT. Encoded protein: CASSTLVGDTIYF.

Many counts were recorded for this clonotype. The V and J genes are TRBV29-1 and TRBJ1-2; D possibly corresponds to TRBD1 (5 bases). The CDR3 covers 13 residues. Looked up from germline, CDR1 is SQVTM and CDR2 is ANQGSEA. V dropped 4 bases and J dropped 5 bases, with 14 bases sitting between them. CDR3 sequence reads: CSVGWGTEYGYTF. CDR3 in DNA: TGCAGCGTTGGATGGGGGACGGAGTATGGCTACACCTTC.

The sample holds a few counts of this clonotype. The J gene is TRBJ2-2, the V gene TRBV11-2; possibly TRBD2 for D (6 bases). Trimming stripped 1 base from V and 5 bases from J, with 8 bases between. CDR1 and CDR2 (germline): SGHAT, FQNNGV. The CDR3 has 14 residues. The CDR3 spells CASSLVRGTGELFF. The CDR3 bases are TGTGCCAGCAGCTTAGTGCGGGGAACCGGGGAGCTGTTTTTT.

The genes are TRBV6-1 and TRBJ2-5, with a weak D call TRBD1 (5 bases). Germline values: CDR1 MNHNS, CDR2 SASEGT. V shed 6 bases and J shed 5 bases, with 16 bases lying between them. CDR3 length: 14 amino acids. CDR3 loop: CASSPKLYRETQYF. CDR3 DNA: TGTGCCAGCAGCCCGAAACTTTACAGGGAGACCCAGTACTTC.

CDR3 DNA: TGTGCCAGTAGTCTTCCCAGGACTTACTATAGCAATCAGCCCCAGCATTTT. It yields the protein CASSLPRTYYSNQPQHF. The J gene is TRBJ1-5, the V gene TRBV19; D is ambiguous. The CDR3 runs 17 residues. From germline, CDR1 is LNHDA and CDR2 SQIVND (reference sequence). V was pared by 5 bases and J by 0 bases, with 17 bases between.

This clonotype was detected many times. V and J are TRBV18 and TRBJ2-5, with 8 positions matching TRBD2. The CDR3 has 14 residues. Trimming at V came to 6 bases and at J to 3 bases, leaving 6 bases not matched to a gene. Germline V gives CDR1 KGHSH, CDR2 LQKENI. This CDR3 is CASSLNGGEETQYF. CDR3 nucleotide sequence: TGTGCCAGCTCCCTCAACGGGGGGGAAGAGACCCAGTACTTC.

The V call is TRBV5-1, the J call TRBJ1-1; D perhaps matches TRBD1 (6 bases). This CDR3 has 16 residues. The V end lost 0 bases, the J end lost 5 bases, and 17 bases lay between the germline ends. Germline CDR1 and CDR2: SGHRS and YFSETQ. CDR3: CASSLGEYSGVTEAFF. CDR3 sequence (DNA): TGCGCCAGCAGCTTGGGAGAATATTCAGGGGTTACTGAAGCTTTCTTT. Drawing the rest from reference TRBV5-1 and TRBJ1-1, the complete variable domain is KAGVTQTPRYLIKTRGQQVTLSCSPISGHRSVSWYQQTPGQGLQFLFEYFSETQRNKGNFPGRFSGRQFSNSRSEMNVSTLELGDSALYLCASSLGEYSGVTEAFFGQGTRLTVV.